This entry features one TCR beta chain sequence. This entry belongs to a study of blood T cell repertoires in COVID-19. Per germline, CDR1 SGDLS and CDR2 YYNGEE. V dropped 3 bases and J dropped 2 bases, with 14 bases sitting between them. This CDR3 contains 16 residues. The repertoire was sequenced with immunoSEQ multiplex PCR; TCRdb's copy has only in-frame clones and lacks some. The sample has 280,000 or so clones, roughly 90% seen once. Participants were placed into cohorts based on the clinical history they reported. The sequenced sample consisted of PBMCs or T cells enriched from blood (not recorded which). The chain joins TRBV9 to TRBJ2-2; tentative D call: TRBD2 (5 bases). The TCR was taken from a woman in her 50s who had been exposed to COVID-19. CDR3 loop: CASSDHEGANTGELFF. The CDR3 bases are TGTGCCAGCAGCGACCATGAGGGTGCTAACACCGGGGAGCTGTTTTTT.